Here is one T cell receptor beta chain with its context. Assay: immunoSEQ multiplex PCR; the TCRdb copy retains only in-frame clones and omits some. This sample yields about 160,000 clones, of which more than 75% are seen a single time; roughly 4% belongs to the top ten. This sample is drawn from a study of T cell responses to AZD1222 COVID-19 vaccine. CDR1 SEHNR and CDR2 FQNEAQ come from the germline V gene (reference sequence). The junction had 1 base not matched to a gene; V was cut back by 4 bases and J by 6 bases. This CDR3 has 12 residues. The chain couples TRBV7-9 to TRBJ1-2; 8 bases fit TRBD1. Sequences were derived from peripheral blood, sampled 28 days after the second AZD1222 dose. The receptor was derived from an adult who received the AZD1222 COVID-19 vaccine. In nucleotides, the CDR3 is TGTGCCAGCAGCTCGACAGGGGATGGCTACACCTTC. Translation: CASSSTGDGYTF.